The sequence of this TCR beta chain was determined in a study of control samples from healthy donors and cancer patients. Sequencing used immunoSEQ multiplex PCR; TCRdb keeps in-frame clones, though not all of them. This sample has 100,000 to 150,000 clones; 85% to 95% occur once, and the top ten carry 0.55% to 0.6%. Sequencing was carried out using PBMCs. The sequence was collected from an elderly man with head and neck cancer.

The CDR3 nucleotides are TGTGCCAGCAGTTACTCTGGGAGGGGTAGCACAGATACGCAGTATTTT. Protein: CASSYSGRGSTDTQYF. This chain joins TRBV6-5 and TRBJ2-3; 7 positions agree with TRBD2. The V gene's germline CDR1 is MNHEY and CDR2 SVGAGI. With 0 bases clipped from V and 0 bases from J, the junction kept 3 bases outside the gene matches. CDR3 length: 16 amino acids.